Below, 5 T cell receptor beta chains from the same sample are listed, as sequenced in a study of tumor-infiltrating lymphocytes in localized non-small cell lung cancer (TCRdb year 2021). The library was prepared using the immunoSEQ multiplex PCR assay. In its TCRdb copy, this immuneACCESS table keeps in-frame sequences only and misses some clones. Where compared with another copy, unresolved V genes explain less than half of these, and the others have no known cause. The sample includes more than 3,500 clones, with approximately 50% observed a single time. The leading ten clones occupy about 13% of the sample. The sample taken for sequencing was uninvolved lung tissue not adjacent to the tumor. The source of these receptors is a human donor with non-small cell lung cancer.

V is TRBV28 and J is TRBJ1-2; D gene unclear. The germline CDR1 and CDR2 sequences are MDHEN and SYDVKM. V dropped 3 bases and J dropped 4 bases, with 3 bases sitting between them. The CDR3 is 11 residues long. The CDR3 DNA follows: TGTGCCAGCAGTTTGAGCTATGGCTACACCTTC. This translates into CASSLSYGYTF.

This clone showed up just a few times. The CDR3 region is CASSPGGLAGGEQFF. The CDR3 DNA sequence: TGCGCCAGCAGCCCAGGCGGACTAGCGGGAGGTGAGCAGTTCTTC. The chain recombines TRBV5-1 with TRBJ2-1; TRBD2 agrees at 14 bases. Germline assignment: CDR1 SGHRS and CDR2 YFSETQ. The J segment lost 9 bases and the V segment lost 4 bases, leaving 6 bases of the junction unmatched. The CDR3 is made up of 15 amino acids.

This chain connects TRBV7-7 to TRBJ1-4; a possible D gene is TRBD1 (5 bases). CDR1 is SSHAT and CDR2 is FNYEAQ in the germline V gene (reference sequence). With 4 bases removed from V and 0 bases from J, the gap between germline ends came to 9 bases. There are 15 residues in the CDR3. CDR3 DNA: TGTGCCAGCAGCTCCGGGACTACAACTAATGAAAAACTGTTTTTT. This codes for CASSSGTTTNEKLFF.

By frequency in the sample, this clone is medium-sized (0.01 to 0.1%). The chain employs TRBV28 and TRBJ1-5; 8 bases are shared with TRBD1. Trimming cost V 2 bases and J 2 bases; bases outside gene matches: 2. Germline CDR1 and CDR2: MDHEN and SYDVKM. The CDR3 spans 15 residues. This chain's CDR3 is CASSLGQGGNQPQHF. CDR3 DNA: TGTGCCAGCAGTTTAGGACAGGGCGGCAATCAGCCCCAGCATTTT.

This chain links TRBV6-5 with TRBJ2-5, with D possibly called TRBD1 or TRBD2 (5 bases each). CDR3 length: 13 residues. The V and J ends lost 5 bases and 5 bases respectively, with 12 bases between them. Germline V CDR1 and CDR2: MNHEY, SVGAGI. The CDR3 is CASSGLGEETQYF. DNA of the CDR3: TGTGCCAGCAGTGGATTAGGGGAGGAGACCCAGTACTTC.